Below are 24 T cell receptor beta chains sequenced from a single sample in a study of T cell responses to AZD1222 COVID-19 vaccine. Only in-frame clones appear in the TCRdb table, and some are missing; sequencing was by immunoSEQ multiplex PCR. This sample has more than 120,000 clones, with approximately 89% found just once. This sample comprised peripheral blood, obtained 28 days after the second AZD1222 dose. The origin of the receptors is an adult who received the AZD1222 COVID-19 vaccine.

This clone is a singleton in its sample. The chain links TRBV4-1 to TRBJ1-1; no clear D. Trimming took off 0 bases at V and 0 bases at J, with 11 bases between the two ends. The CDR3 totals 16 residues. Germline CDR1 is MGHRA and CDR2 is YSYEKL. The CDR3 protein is CASSQDHTWMNTEAFF. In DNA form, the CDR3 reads TGCGCCAGCAGCCAAGATCACACCTGGATGAACACTGAAGCTTTCTTT.

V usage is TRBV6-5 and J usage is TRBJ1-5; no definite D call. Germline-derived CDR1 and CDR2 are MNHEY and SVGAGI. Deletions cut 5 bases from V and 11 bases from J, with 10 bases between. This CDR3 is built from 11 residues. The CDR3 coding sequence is TGTGCCAGCAGTCCTCCGGGGACCCAGCATTTT. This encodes CASSPPGTQHF.

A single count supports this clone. CDR3 region: CASREGQGVGYGYTF. DNA for the CDR3: TGCGCCAGCAGGGAGGGACAGGGGGTTGGCTATGGCTACACCTTC. V and J are TRBV10-2 and TRBJ1-2, with 11 bases lining up with TRBD1. The CDR3 spans 15 residues. V gave up 6 bases and J gave up 4 bases; unmatched junction bases: 7. CDR1 is WSHSY, CDR2 SAAADI, per germline.

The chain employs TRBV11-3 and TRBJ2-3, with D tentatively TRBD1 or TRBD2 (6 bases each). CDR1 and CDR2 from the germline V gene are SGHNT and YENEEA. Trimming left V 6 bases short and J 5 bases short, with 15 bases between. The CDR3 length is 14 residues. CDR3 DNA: TGTGCCAGCAGGCCCGGGGGCTTAGAAGATACGCAGTATTTT. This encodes CASRPGGLEDTQYF.

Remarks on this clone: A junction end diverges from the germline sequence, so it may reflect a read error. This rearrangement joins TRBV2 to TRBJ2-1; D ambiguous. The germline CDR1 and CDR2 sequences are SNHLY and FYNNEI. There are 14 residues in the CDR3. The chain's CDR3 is CASREGRPGDEQFF. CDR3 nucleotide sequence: TGTGCCAGCAGAGAAGGCAGGCCAGGAGATGAGCAGTTCTTC.

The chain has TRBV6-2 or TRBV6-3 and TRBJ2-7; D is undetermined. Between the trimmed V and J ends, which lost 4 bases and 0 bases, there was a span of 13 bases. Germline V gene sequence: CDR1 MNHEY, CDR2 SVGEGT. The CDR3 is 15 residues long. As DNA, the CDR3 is TGTGCCAGCAGTTGGATCCCGGCCTCCTCCTACGAGCAGTACTTC. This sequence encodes CASSWIPASSYEQYF.

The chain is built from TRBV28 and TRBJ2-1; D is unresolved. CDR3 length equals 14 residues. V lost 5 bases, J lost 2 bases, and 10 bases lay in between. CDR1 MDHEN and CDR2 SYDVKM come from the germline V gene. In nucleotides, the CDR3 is TGTGCCAGCAGTGCCGACTGGACCTACAATGAGCAGTTCTTC. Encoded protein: CASSADWTYNEQFF.

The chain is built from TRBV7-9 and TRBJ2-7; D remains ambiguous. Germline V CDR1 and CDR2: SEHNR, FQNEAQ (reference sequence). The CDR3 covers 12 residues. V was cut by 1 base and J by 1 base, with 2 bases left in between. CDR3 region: CASSLGSYEQYF. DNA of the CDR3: TGTGCCAGCAGCTTAGGTTCCTACGAGCAGTACTTC.

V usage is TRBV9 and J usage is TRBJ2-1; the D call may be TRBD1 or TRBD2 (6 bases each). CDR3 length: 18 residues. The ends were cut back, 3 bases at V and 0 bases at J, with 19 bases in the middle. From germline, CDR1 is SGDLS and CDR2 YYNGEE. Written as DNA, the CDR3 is TGTGCCAGCAGCGCGAGGGGGTCTAGCGTTAGCTCCTACAATGAGCAGTTCTTC. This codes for CASSARGSSVSSYNEQFF.

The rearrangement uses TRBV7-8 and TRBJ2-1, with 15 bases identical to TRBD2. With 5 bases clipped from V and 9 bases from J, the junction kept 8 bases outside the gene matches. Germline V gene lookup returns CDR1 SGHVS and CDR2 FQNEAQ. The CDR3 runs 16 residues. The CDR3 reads CASSLGTSGRMREQFF. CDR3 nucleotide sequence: TGTGCCAGCAGCCTAGGGACTAGCGGGAGGATGCGTGAGCAGTTCTTC.

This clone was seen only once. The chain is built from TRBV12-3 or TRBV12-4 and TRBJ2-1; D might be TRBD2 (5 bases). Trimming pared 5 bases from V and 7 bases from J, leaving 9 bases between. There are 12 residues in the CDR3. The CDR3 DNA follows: TGTGCCAGCAGTCCCACTAGGAATGAGCAGTTCTTC. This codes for CASSPTRNEQFF.

The CDR3 nucleotides are TGCAGTGCTAGTGGCCCAACCCAAGAGACCCAGTACTTC. As protein: CSASGPTQETQYF. V and J are TRBV20-1 and TRBJ2-5; D is undetermined. V lost 3 bases and J 1 base, leaving 9 bases between the germline ends. The CDR3 is made up of 13 amino acids. In germline, CDR1 is DFQATT, CDR2 SNEGSKA (reference sequence).

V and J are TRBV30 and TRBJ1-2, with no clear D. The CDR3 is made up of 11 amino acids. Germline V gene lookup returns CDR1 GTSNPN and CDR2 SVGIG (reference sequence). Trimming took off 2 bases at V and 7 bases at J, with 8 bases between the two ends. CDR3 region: CAWSNRVGYTF. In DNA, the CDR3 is TGTGCCTGGAGTAATAGGGTTGGCTACACCTTC.

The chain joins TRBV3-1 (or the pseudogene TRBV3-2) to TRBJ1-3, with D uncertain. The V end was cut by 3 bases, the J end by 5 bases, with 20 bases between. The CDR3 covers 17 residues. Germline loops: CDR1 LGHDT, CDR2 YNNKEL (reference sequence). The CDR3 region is CASSHNEGPDPRNTIYF. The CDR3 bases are TGTGCCAGCAGCCACAATGAGGGTCCGGATCCTCGAAACACCATATATTTT.

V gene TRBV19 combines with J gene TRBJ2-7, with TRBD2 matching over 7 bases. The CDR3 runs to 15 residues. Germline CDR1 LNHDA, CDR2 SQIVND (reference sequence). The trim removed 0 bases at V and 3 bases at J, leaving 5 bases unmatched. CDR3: CASSIDLGDYYEQYF. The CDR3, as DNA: TGTGCCAGTAGTATAGATCTGGGGGACTACTACGAGCAGTACTTC.

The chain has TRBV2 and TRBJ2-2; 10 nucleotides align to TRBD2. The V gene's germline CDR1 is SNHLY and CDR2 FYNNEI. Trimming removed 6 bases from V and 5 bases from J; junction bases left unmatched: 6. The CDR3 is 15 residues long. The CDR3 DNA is TGTGCCAGCAGCGGACTAGCGGAGAATACCGGGGAGCTGTTTTTT. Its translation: CASSGLAENTGELFF.

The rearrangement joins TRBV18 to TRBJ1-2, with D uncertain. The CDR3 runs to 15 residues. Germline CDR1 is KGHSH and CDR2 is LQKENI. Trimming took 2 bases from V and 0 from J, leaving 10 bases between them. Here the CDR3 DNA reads TGTGCCAGCTCACCAATTGCTTCCGCTAACTATGGCTACACCTTC. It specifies CASSPIASANYGYTF. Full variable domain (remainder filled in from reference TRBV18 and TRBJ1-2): NAGVMQNPRHLVRRRGQEARLRCSPMKGHSHVYWYRQLPEEGLKFMVYLQKENIIDESGMPKERFSAEFPKEGPSILRIQQVVRGDSAAYFCASSPIASANYGYTFGSGTRLTVV.

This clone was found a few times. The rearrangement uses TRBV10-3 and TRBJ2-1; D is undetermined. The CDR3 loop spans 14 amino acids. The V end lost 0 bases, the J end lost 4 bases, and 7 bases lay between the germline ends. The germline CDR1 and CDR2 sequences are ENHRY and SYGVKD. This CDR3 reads CAISESDVYNEQFF. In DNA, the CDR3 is TGTGCCATCAGTGAGTCTGATGTGTACAATGAGCAGTTCTTC.

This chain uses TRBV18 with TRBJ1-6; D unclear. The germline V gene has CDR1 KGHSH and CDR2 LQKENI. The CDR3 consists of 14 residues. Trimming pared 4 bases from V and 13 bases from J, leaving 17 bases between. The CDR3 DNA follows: TGTGCCAGCTCACACGGTGAACCTAATCGGCCCCTCCACTTT. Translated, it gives CASSHGEPNRPLHF.

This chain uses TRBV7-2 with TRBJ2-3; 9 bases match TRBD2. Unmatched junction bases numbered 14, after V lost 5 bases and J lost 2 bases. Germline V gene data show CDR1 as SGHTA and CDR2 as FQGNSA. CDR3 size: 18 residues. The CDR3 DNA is TGTGCCAGCAGCCTCCCCCCTGGGGTAGCGGGGGTCACAGATACGCAGTATTTT. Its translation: CASSLPPGVAGVTDTQYF.

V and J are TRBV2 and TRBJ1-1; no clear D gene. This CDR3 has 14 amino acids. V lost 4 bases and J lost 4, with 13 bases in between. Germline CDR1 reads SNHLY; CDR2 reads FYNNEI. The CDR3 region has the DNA TGTGCCAGCAGTGGAGAAGCGGGTATCACTGAAGCTTTCTTT. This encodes CASSGEAGITEAFF.

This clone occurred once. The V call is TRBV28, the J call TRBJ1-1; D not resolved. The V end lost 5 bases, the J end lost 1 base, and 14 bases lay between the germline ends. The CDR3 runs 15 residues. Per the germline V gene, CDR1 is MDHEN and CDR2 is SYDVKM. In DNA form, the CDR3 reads TGTGCCAGCAGTCTATCCCCCCGACAGAACACTGAAGCTTTCTTT. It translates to CASSLSPRQNTEAFF.

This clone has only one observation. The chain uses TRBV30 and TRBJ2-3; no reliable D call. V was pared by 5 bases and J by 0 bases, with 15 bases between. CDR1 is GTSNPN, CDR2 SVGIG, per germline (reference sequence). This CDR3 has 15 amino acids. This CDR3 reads CAWCRMDVSTDTQYF. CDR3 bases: TGTGCCTGGTGTCGTATGGACGTGAGCACAGATACGCAGTATTTT.

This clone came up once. DNA of the CDR3: TGTGCCAGCAGTTTACAAGAGAGCACAGATACGCAGTATTTT. As protein: CASSLQESTDTQYF. This chain uses TRBV6-5 with TRBJ2-3; D ambiguous. The CDR3 length is 14 residues. V was clipped by 4 bases and J by 0 bases, with 8 bases between them. Germline assignment: CDR1 MNHEY and CDR2 SVGAGI.